The entry below gives a single TCR beta chain sequence along with its context. This record belongs to a study of early T cells in non-severe SARS-CoV-2 infection. This CDR3 spans 15 amino acids. With V trimmed by 5 bases and J by 2 bases, 7 bases remained unmatched. From germline, CDR1 is SQVTM and CDR2 ANQGSEA. Each cDNA molecule carried a unique molecular identifier. TCRdb reprocessed the 5' RACE reads with MiXCR, giving one entry per CDR3 protein. The repertoire holds tens of thousands of distinct CDR3 sequences, with around 15% as singletons. The receptor was isolated from an adult who was a healthcare worker with PCR-confirmed SARS-CoV-2 infection or an uninfected control (not recorded which). The material sequenced was whole blood. This chain uses TRBV29-1 with TRBJ2-1; 9 nucleotides align to TRBD1. Written as DNA, the CDR3 is TGCAGCGTTTCCCCCGGGACAGGGCCCTACAATGAGCAGTTCTTC. The encoded protein is CSVSPGTGPYNEQFF.